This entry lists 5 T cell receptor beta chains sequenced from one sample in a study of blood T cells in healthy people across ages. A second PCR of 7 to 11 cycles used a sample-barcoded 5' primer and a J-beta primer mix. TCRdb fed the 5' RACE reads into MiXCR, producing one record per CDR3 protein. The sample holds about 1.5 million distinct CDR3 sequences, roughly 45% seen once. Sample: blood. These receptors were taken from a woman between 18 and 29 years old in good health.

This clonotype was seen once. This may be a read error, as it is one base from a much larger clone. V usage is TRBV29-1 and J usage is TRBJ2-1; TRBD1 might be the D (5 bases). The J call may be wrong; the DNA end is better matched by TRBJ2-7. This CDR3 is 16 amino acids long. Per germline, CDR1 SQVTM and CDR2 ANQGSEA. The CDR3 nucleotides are TGCAGCGTTGAACCTACAGGTGGGCCCACTTACAATGAGCAGTACTTC. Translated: CSVEPTGGPTYNEQYF.

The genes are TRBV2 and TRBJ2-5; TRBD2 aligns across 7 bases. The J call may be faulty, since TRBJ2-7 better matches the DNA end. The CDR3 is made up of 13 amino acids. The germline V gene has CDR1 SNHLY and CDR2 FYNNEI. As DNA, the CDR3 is TGTGCCAGCTTCGCGGGAGTGGGGTACGAGCAGTACTTC. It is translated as CASFAGVGYEQYF.

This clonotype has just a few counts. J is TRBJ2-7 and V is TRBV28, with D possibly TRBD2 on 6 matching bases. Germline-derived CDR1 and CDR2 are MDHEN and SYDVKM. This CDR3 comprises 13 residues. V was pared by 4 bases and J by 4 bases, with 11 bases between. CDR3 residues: CASSSGRIYEQYF. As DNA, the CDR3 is TGTGCCAGCAGTTCTGGGAGGATATACGAGCAGTACTTC.

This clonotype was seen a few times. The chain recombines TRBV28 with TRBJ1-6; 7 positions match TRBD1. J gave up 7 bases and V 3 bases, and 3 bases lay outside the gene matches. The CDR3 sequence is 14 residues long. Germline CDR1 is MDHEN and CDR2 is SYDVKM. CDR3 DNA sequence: TGTGCCAGCAGTTTTAAACAGGGGAATTCACCCCTCCACTTT. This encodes CASSFKQGNSPLHF.

This chain's CDR3 is CASSATGTSGDNEQYF. CDR3 bases: TGTGCCAGCAGCGCCACCGGGACTAGCGGGGACAATGAGCAGTACTTC. The chain employs TRBV7-2 and TRBJ2-1, with TRBD2 identical over 13 bases. The J call is doubtful: the DNA matches TRBJ2-7 better. Germline CDR1 and CDR2: SGHTA and FQGNSA. The CDR3 consists of 16 residues.